The rows below give T cell receptor beta chains drawn from one sample of a study of T-cell memory formation after mild COVID-19. TCRdb used MiXCR to reprocess the 5' RACE reads, holding one entry per CDR3 protein. The table includes around 220,000 distinct CDR3 sequences, about 15% detected once. The source material was PBMCs or a T cell subset sorted from them (not recorded which). These receptors came from a man aged 18 to 29 who had mild COVID-19 (a few samples of this study predate the infection). Cell type and time point are not known. The CDR3 runs from the conserved cysteine through the conserved F or W. D genes are given only for firm matches. Clone sizes are given selectively: once, few, many, or a class where the clone is expanded.

d_gene	abundance	v_gene	j_gene	CDR3aa	CDR3nt
.	many	TRBV5-6	TRBJ2-7	CASSSGSPFEQYF	TGTGCCAGCAGCTCCGGGTCACCCTTTGAGCAGTACTTC
.	few	TRBV5-1	TRBJ2-3	CASSPVLGDTDTQYF	TGCGCCAGCAGCCCCGTTTTAGGGGACACAGATACGCAGTATTTT
.	many	TRBV2	TRBJ2-7	CASSLDPYEQYF	TGTGCCAGCAGTCTGGATCCCTACGAGCAGTACTTC
TRBD1	.	TRBV5-6	TRBJ2-5	CASGQGIKTQYF	TGTGCCAGCGGACAGGGGATAAAGACCCAGTACTTC
.	few	TRBV20-1	TRBJ2-7	CSASVPGLSYEQYF	TGCAGTGCTAGCGTCCCGGGACTCTCCTACGAGCAGTACTTC
.	few	TRBV5-1	TRBJ2-3	CASSLGSLRGQDTQYF	TGCGCCAGCAGCCTCGGGAGCCTGCGGGGCCAAGATACGCAGTATTTT
TRBD1	.	TRBV19	TRBJ1-5	CASSIRSRGGNQPQHF	TGTGCCAGTAGTATACGGAGCAGGGGGGGCAATCAGCCCCAGCATTTT
.	few	TRBV7-2	TRBJ1-5	CASSFSSGGQPQHF	TGTGCCAGCAGCTTTAGTTCAGGAGGTCAGCCCCAGCATTTT
.	.	TRBV6-5	TRBJ1-1	CASRDRIGQTPEAFF	TGTGCCAGCAGAGACCGGATCGGACAGACCCCTGAAGCTTTCTTT
TRBD1	many	TRBV5-1	TRBJ1-1	CASSKDRGNTEAFF	TGCGCCAGCAGCAAAGACAGGGGGAACACTGAAGCTTTCTTT